This is a list of T cell receptor beta chains from one sample in a study of blood T cell repertoires in COVID-19. The data were produced by immunoSEQ multiplex PCR, yet TCRdb's version contains in-frame clones alone and is incomplete. The sample contains approximately 120,000 clones, more than 70% of which appear only once. The sample consisted of peripheral blood. These receptors were collected from an elderly woman with COVID-19, enrolled during active disease. Both conserved end residues are part of each CDR3. A D gene is named only where the DNA matches it firmly. Where a row states a size, it is once, few, many or the class of an expanded clone; other rows omit it.

j_call d_call clone_size v_call cdr3_nt cdr3_aa
TRBJ1-4 . . TRBV9 TGTGCCAGCAGCGTAGACACAGGAAAAACTAATGAAAAACTGTTTTTT CASSVDTGKTNEKLFF
TRBJ2-1 TRBD2 . TRBV24-1 TGTGCCACCAGTGAACATCCGGGACTAGCGAGGTCCTACAATGAGCAGTTCTTC CATSEHPGLARSYNEQFF
TRBJ1-6 . . TRBV3-1/TRBV3-2 TGTGCCAGCAGCGACAGGTATCGATCACCCCTCCACTTT CASSDRYRSPLHF
TRBJ2-2 . . TRBV24-1 TGTGCCACCAGTGATTTGAAGCCGAACACCGGGGAGCTGTTTTTT CATSDLKPNTGELFF
TRBJ2-3 . . TRBV19 TGTGCCAGTAGGAGCGAAAGCACAGATACGCAGTATTTT CASRSESTDTQYF
TRBJ1-5 . . TRBV27 TGTGCCAGCAGTATCACAGGTCCTAATCAGCCCCAGCATTTT CASSITGPNQPQHF
TRBJ2-1 . . TRBV24-1 TGTGCCACCAGTGATTTAAAACAGCTCAATGAGCAGTTCTTC CATSDLKQLNEQFF
TRBJ2-7 TRBD2 . TRBV6-1 TGTGCCAGCAGTGAATTCCTAGCGGGATCGGGGGGGGGCTACGAGCAGTACTTC CASSEFLAGSGGGYEQYF
TRBJ2-2 . . TRBV27 TGTGCCAGCAGTCCGTACCTGGGGGGAGCCGGGGAGCTGTTTTTT CASSPYLGGAGELFF
TRBJ1-1 . . TRBV6-2/TRBV6-3 TGTGCCAGCAGTTTTTTGCGGAGGCGCCGGACTGAAGCTTTCTTT CASSFLRRRRTEAFF
TRBJ1-5 TRBD1 . TRBV29-1 TGCAGCGTCCAGGACAGGGGAAATCAGCCCCAGCATTTT CSVQDRGNQPQHF
TRBJ2-3 TRBD1 few TRBV7-3 TGTGCCAGCAGCGCGGACAGGGGAGTCACAGATACGCAGTATTTT CASSADRGVTDTQYF
TRBJ1-2 . few TRBV3-1/TRBV3-2 TGTGCCAGCAGCCAAGATGTGGGGAGCGGCTACACCTTC CASSQDVGSGYTF
TRBJ2-5 TRBD2 once TRBV3-1/TRBV3-2 TGTGCCAGCAGCCAGACTAGCGGGAGGGCCCAGTACTTC CASSQTSGRAQYF
TRBJ1-3 . . TRBV28 TGTGCCAGCAGTTCTCAACAGATAAACGGAAACACCATATATTTT CASSSQQINGNTIYF
TRBJ1-5 . . TRBV27 TGTGCCAGCAGTTTACAGGGGAATAGTCGCAATCAGCCCCAGCATTTT CASSLQGNSRNQPQHF
TRBJ2-7 TRBD2 few TRBV28 TGTGCCAGCAGTTTAAGCGGGAATTTTGTGATAGCCGTCTACGAGCAGTACTTC CASSLSGNFVIAVYEQYF
TRBJ1-5 . . TRBV6-4 TGTGCCAGCAGTGAGACAGAGACTCAGCCCCAGCATTTT CASSETETQPQHF
TRBJ1-6 . once TRBV6-5 TGTGCCAGCCGGACGCTCGTGGGGGGTTCACCCCTCCACTTT CASRTLVGGSPLHF
TRBJ2-1 . . TRBV12-3/TRBV12-4 TGTGCCAGCAGTTTTTACGGGTTTGAGCAGTTCTTC CASSFYGFEQFF
TRBJ1-6 . . TRBV3-1/TRBV3-2 TGTGCCAGCAGCCAGGGGGGCTCCTATAATTCACCCCTCCACTTT CASSQGGSYNSPLHF
TRBJ1-2 TRBD1 . TRBV15 TGTGCCACCAGCAGAGGAGGACAGGGCTATGGCTACACCTTC CATSRGGQGYGYTF
TRBJ2-1 TRBD1 once TRBV15 TGTGCCACCAGCAGAGGTCAGGGGGCCAATGAGCAGTTCTTC CATSRGQGANEQFF
TRBJ2-3 TRBD2 . TRBV6-4 TGTGCCAGCAGTCGACTAGCTGACGATACGCAGTATTTT CASSRLADDTQYF
TRBJ2-3 . . TRBV9 TGTGCCAGCAGCGCCCTGGATACGCAGTATTTT CASSALDTQYF
TRBJ2-2 . once TRBV6-2/TRBV6-3 TGTGCCAGCAGTTTAGCGCCTACCGGGGAGCTGTTTTTT CASSLAPTGELFF
TRBJ2-6 . . TRBV2 TGTGCCAGCACAGGTTCTGGGGCCAACGTCCTGACTTTC CASTGSGANVLTF
TRBJ2-7 . . TRBV20-1 TGCAGTGCTAGTCAGGGATCTTTTTCCTACGAGCAGTACTTC CSASQGSFSYEQYF
TRBJ2-1 TRBD2 . TRBV5-4 TGTGCCAGCAGCCCGAACGTGGCTAGCGGTTACAATGAGCAGTTCTTC CASSPNVASGYNEQFF
TRBJ2-5 TRBD2 . TRBV9 TGTGCCAGCAGCGTCGCACTAGCGAACAAAGAGACCCAGTACTTC CASSVALANKETQYF
TRBJ2-7 TRBD1 once TRBV28 TGTGCCAGCAGTGTTACAGGGGGAGGTTTGGACGAGCAGTACTTC CASSVTGGGLDEQYF
TRBJ2-7 . . TRBV4-3 TGCGCCAGCAGCCAAGAAAGGGGGAACTACGAGCAGTACTTC CASSQERGNYEQYF
TRBJ2-2 TRBD2 . TRBV6-6 TGTGCCAGCAGCCCCCTAGCGGGAGGCACCGGGGAGCTGTTTTTT CASSPLAGGTGELFF
TRBJ2-2 . . TRBV6-5 TGTGCCAGCAAGATGGAGCAAGGCACCGGGGAGCTGTTTTTT CASKMEQGTGELFF
TRBJ1-1 . . TRBV5-1 TGCGCCAGCAGCTTGGGACAGATGAACACTGAAGCTTTCTTT CASSLGQMNTEAFF
TRBJ2-3 TRBD2 . TRBV27 TGTGCCAGCAGTTCCCTGACTAGCGGGATCCCCACAGATACGCAGTATTTT CASSSLTSGIPTDTQYF
TRBJ2-7 TRBD2 . TRBV27 TGTGCCAGCCGTATTATACTAGCGGGAGCCTACGAGCAGTACTTC CASRIILAGAYEQYF
TRBJ2-6 . . TRBV28 TGTGCCGTCCAGGGTCGGGACTCGAGCTCTGGGGCCAACGTCCTGACTTTC CAVQGRDSSSGANVLTF
TRBJ2-3 . . TRBV5-1 TGCGCCAGCAGCTTGTCGGGAGACACAGATACGCAGTATTTT CASSLSGDTDTQYF
TRBJ1-1 TRBD1 once TRBV19 TGTGCCAGTAGTAGGGGGCGGGGACAGGGGAACACTGAAGCTTTCTTT CASSRGRGQGNTEAFF
TRBJ2-5 TRBD2 . TRBV4-1 TGCGCCAGCAGCCTACAACTGGCGACTAGCGGGAGTGGAGAGACCCAGTACTTC CASSLQLATSGSGETQYF
TRBJ1-5 . . TRBV6-2/TRBV6-3 TGTGCCAGCAGTTACATTGGGGCGCCTCAGCCCCAGCATTTT CASSYIGAPQPQHF
TRBJ1-2 . . TRBV27 TGTGCCAGCAGTGGGAACAGGGTTGGCTACACCTTC CASSGNRVGYTF
TRBJ2-5 . . TRBV6-5 TGTGCCAGCCTCCAGCTCCTTGGAGGGCAAGAGACCCAGTACTTC CASLQLLGGQETQYF
TRBJ2-3 . . TRBV3-1/TRBV3-2 TGTGCCAGCAGCCAAGAAACGATCCTAGGAGATACGCAGTATTTT CASSQETILGDTQYF
TRBJ2-1 TRBD2 . TRBV5-6 TGTGCCAGCAGCTTGGGCTTTAGCGGGTTTTACAATGAGCAGTTCTTC CASSLGFSGFYNEQFF
TRBJ1-2 . . TRBV6-2/TRBV6-3 TGTGCCAGCAGTTACTACAGGGATTCAGGTGGCTACACCTTC CASSYYRDSGGYTF
TRBJ1-1 . . TRBV6-5 TGTGCCAGCATAAGAGTGGAGGACACTGAAGCTTTCTTT CASIRVEDTEAFF
TRBJ2-4 TRBD1 . TRBV6-6 TGTGCCAGCAGTCGACAGGGGGCATACGGGAGAATGACACAAAACATTCAGTACTTC CASSRQGAYGRMTQNIQYF
TRBJ2-1 TRBD2 . TRBV7-2 TGTGCCAGCAGCGCCTACTCCGGGACTAGTAATGAGCAGTTCTTC CASSAYSGTSNEQFF
TRBJ1-1 . . TRBV29-1 TGCAGCGGTAGAGTGGGGCCTGAAGCTTTCTTT CSGRVGPEAFF
TRBJ1-1 . . TRBV6-5 TGTGCCAGCAGTTACTTCGGGGTAGAAGGAGCTTTCTTT CASSYFGVEGAFF
TRBJ2-7 . once TRBV18 TGTGCCAGCTCACCCGGAGTCGAGCAGTACTTC CASSPGVEQYF
TRBJ2-7 TRBD2 . TRBV7-9 TGTGCCAGCAGTACGACTAGCGGGAGAATCCACGAGCAGTACTTC CASSTTSGRIHEQYF
TRBJ1-2 . . TRBV28 TGTGCCAGCAGTTCCCGGGGTATGGACAACTATGGCTACACCTTC CASSSRGMDNYGYTF